This T cell receptor (beta chain) was identified in a study of human T cells and chemical hapten exposure. Study-level results: Correlating positively with patch test score were the PT1 expanded TCR counts.

Attachment of unique molecular identifiers to individual cDNA molecules was performed in the library. TCRdb ran MiXCR on the RACE reads and lists one entry per CDR3 protein. The sample lists approximately 46,000 distinct CDR3 sequences; 8.5% to 10% were seen once. Time point reported: patch test 2, 6 weeks after DPC sensitization. The treatment here: therapeutic diphenylcyclopropenone sensitization with weekly scalp DPC. From whole blood left unfractionated, total RNA was extracted. This clonotype has at least ten counts. Its antigen is undetermined. V was trimmed by 7 bases and J by 2 bases, leaving 12 bases between them. The CDR3 has 15 residues. Germline-derived CDR1 and CDR2 are SEHNR and FQNEAQ (reference sequence).

The sequences come from whole blood, collected in connection with sensitization to the hapten diphenylcyclopropenone (DPC). The rearrangement links TRBV7-9 to TRBJ2-6; weak D call: TRBD2 (5 bases). This sequence was found in a woman in her twenties or thirties with alopecia areata. Some clones in this sample may be carry-over from other donors' samples. CDR3 nucleotides: TGTGCCAGCACCAGAGGGAGTCCTGGGGCCAACGTCCTGACTTTC. Protein sequence: CASTRGSPGANVLTF. Based on the CDR3 plus reference TRBV7-9 and TRBJ2-6, the full variable domain is DTGVSQNPRHKITKRGQNVTFRCDPISEHNRLYWYRQTLGQGPEFLTYFQNEAQLEKSRLLSDRFSAERPKGSFSTLEIQRTEQGDSAMYLCASTRGSPGANVLTFGAGSRLTVL.